These 20 T cell receptor beta chains came from one sample sequenced in a study of blood T cell repertoires in COVID-19 (dated by TCRdb to between 2020 and 2021). The library was built by means of the immunoSEQ multiplex PCR assay. TCRdb re-hosts the immuneACCESS table, in-frame sequences only. Its copies lack some clones; in the studies checked, an unresolved V gene accounts for under half of them, and the cause for the rest is not known. A total of a few hundred thousand clones appear in this sample, about 80% of them only once. 3.4% of the sample lies in the top ten. Sequencing was done on a sample of PBMCs or T cells enriched from blood (not recorded which). The source is a man between 50 and 59 years old who had recovered from COVID-19.

The genes are TRBV5-6 and TRBJ2-6, with a tentative D call TRBD2 (5 bases). Germline CDR1 and CDR2: SGHDT and YYEEEE. CDR3 length: 12 amino acids. V lost 5 bases and J 18 bases, leaving 18 bases between the germline ends. This CDR3 reads CASSMGFEGPTF. The DNA for the CDR3 is TGTGCCAGCAGTATGGGTTTTGAGGGTCCGACTTTC.

The chain links TRBV7-3 to TRBJ2-2; D is perhaps TRBD2 (6 bases). The germline CDR1 and CDR2 sequences are SGHTA and FQGTGA. The CDR3 totals 15 residues. Trimming stripped 6 bases from V and 0 bases from J, with 11 bases between. The chain's CDR3 is CASRKEGANTGELFF. CDR3 sequence (DNA): TGTGCCAGCAGGAAGGAGGGAGCGAACACCGGGGAGCTGTTTTTT.

The V and J genes are TRBV3-1 (or the pseudogene TRBV3-2) and TRBJ2-5; TRBD2 aligns across 11 bases. From germline, CDR1 is LGHDT and CDR2 YNNKEL (reference sequence). CDR3 length equals 15 residues. J lost 0 bases, V lost 4 bases, and 1 base had no gene match. CDR3 nucleotide sequence: TGTGCCAGCAGCCCGGGACTAGCGGACCAAGAGACCCAGTACTTC. Translated: CASSPGLADQETQYF.

This chain uses TRBV6-1 with TRBJ2-1; 8 nucleotides match TRBD2. The CDR3 has 15 amino acids. V gave up 1 base and J gave up 8 bases; unmatched junction bases: 7. Germline CDR1 is MNHNS and CDR2 is SASEGT. CDR3 nucleotides: TGTGCCAGCAGTGAAGACCCCGGGGGGGCCGATGAGCAGTTCTTC. It is translated as CASSEDPGGADEQFF.

The chain joins TRBV30 to TRBJ1-5; D is unclear. Trimming took 1 base from V and 1 from J, leaving 11 bases between them. The CDR3 spans 15 residues. Germline assignment: CDR1 GTSNPN and CDR2 SVGIG (reference sequence). The CDR3 here is CAWSGRVKSNQPQHF. DNA of the CDR3: TGTGCCTGGAGTGGTCGGGTAAAAAGCAATCAGCCCCAGCATTTT.

This chain joins TRBV6-5 and TRBJ2-7; D remains unclear. The CDR3 has 15 amino acids. Trimming took 0 bases from V and 2 from J, leaving 11 bases between them. Germline CDR1 reads MNHEY; CDR2 reads SVGAGI. CDR3: CASSYSRDKTYEQYF. The CDR3 DNA sequence: TGTGCCAGCAGTTACTCGAGAGACAAAACCTACGAGCAGTACTTC.

This clone turned up a few times. The gene calls are TRBV14 and TRBJ1-3, with 11 bases aligning to TRBD1. The germline V gene has CDR1 SGHDN and CDR2 FVKESK. With 4 bases clipped from V and 1 base from J, the junction kept 6 bases outside the gene matches. The CDR3 is 17 residues long. DNA of the CDR3: TGTGCCAGCAGCCGATACCGGGACAGGGGGTCTGGAAACACCATATATTTT. It yields the protein CASSRYRDRGSGNTIYF.

This clone was seen only a few times. The CDR3 coding sequence is TGTGCCAGCAGCTTACTCTCTCGGGGGGCCCAAGAGACCCAGTACTTC. This codes for CASSLLSRGAQETQYF. The rearrangement uses TRBV11-2 and TRBJ2-5, with D tentatively TRBD2 (7 bases). The CDR3 extends over 16 amino acids. Trimming took 2 bases from V and 1 from J, leaving 14 bases between them. The germline V gene has CDR1 SGHAT and CDR2 FQNNGV.

J is TRBJ1-5 and V is TRBV11-2; TRBD1 might be the D (5 bases). Trimming removed 4 bases at V and 2 bases at J, with 15 bases between. This CDR3 has 16 amino acids. Germline V gene data show CDR1 as SGHAT and CDR2 as FQNNGV. The chain's CDR3 is CASSSSGISGNQPQHF. For the CDR3, the DNA is TGTGCCAGCAGCTCGTCAGGGATTTCTGGCAATCAGCCCCAGCATTTT. The variable domain in full, completed from reference TRBV11-2 and TRBJ1-5, reads EAGVAQSPRYKIIEKRQSVAFWCNPISGHATLYWYQQILGQGPKLLIQFQNNGVVDDSQLPKDRFSAERLKGVDSTLKIQPAKLEDSAVYLCASSSSGISGNQPQHFGDGTRLSIL.

The V gene is TRBV10-3, the J gene TRBJ1-3; 9 bases match TRBD1. The CDR3 runs 15 residues. Per the germline V gene, CDR1 is ENHRY and CDR2 is SYGVKD. With 7 bases clipped from V and 0 bases from J, the junction kept 4 bases outside the gene matches. The CDR3 loop reads CAIMPGQGSGNTIYF. DNA for the CDR3: TGTGCCATCATGCCGGGACAGGGCTCTGGAAACACCATATATTTT.

The chain is built from TRBV7-3 and TRBJ1-6; tentatively, D is TRBD1 (6 bases). V shed 5 bases and J shed 10 bases, with 12 bases lying between them. Germline V CDR1 and CDR2: SGHTA, FQGTGA. The CDR3 has 13 amino acids. CDR3 sequence: CASSLDRNSPLHF. As DNA, the CDR3 is TGTGCCAGCAGCCTCGACAGGAACTCACCCCTCCACTTT. The entire variable domain, with the rest obtained from reference TRBV7-3 and TRBJ1-6, is as follows: GAGVSQTPSNKVTEKGKYVELRCDPISGHTALYWYRQSLGQGPEFLIYFQGTGAADDSGLPNDRFFAVRPEGSVSTLKIQRTERGDSAVYLCASSLDRNSPLHFGNGTRLTVT.

CDR3 loop: CASSLQGPIGDTEAFF. In DNA, the CDR3 is TGTGCCAGCAGCTTACAGGGCCCCATCGGTGACACTGAAGCTTTCTTT. This chain uses TRBV7-9 with TRBJ1-1, with D tentatively TRBD1 (5 bases). V was clipped by 2 bases and J by 3 bases, with 16 bases between them. Germline loops: CDR1 SEHNR, CDR2 FQNEAQ (reference sequence). CDR3 length: 16 residues.

The chain links TRBV12-3 or TRBV12-4 to TRBJ2-7; D gene uncertain. The CDR3 sequence is 12 residues long. V was trimmed by 5 bases and J by 5 bases, leaving 10 bases between them. The chain's CDR3 is CASSPRPHEQYF. DNA of the CDR3: TGTGCCAGCAGTCCTCGTCCCCACGAGCAGTACTTC.

The chain employs TRBV28 and TRBJ2-5, with 10 nucleotides matching TRBD1. This CDR3 contains 16 residues. The germline CDR1 and CDR2 sequences are MDHEN and SYDVKM. V dropped 4 bases and J dropped 4; count of bases not matched to a gene: 9. As DNA, the CDR3 is TGTGCCAGCAGTTCGCCCGGGACAGGGGAGCTAGAGACCCAGTACTTC. It translates to CASSSPGTGELETQYF.

This chain joins TRBV24-1 and TRBJ2-1; TRBD2 is a possible D gene (5 bases). The CDR3 sequence is 18 residues long. Germline V gene sequence: CDR1 KGHDR, CDR2 SFDVKD. Trimming took 0 bases from V and 3 from J, leaving 17 bases between them. The CDR3 protein is CATSDLPGSGNGYNEQFF. The CDR3 coding sequence is TGTGCCACCAGTGATTTGCCTGGTTCGGGAAACGGCTACAATGAGCAGTTCTTC.

This clone was picked up a small number of times. This CDR3 is also generated by other DNA sequences in the sample. The rearrangement uses TRBV30 and TRBJ1-2; 7 positions agree with TRBD1. J gave up 5 bases and V 0 bases, and 9 bases lay outside the gene matches. The CDR3 runs 15 residues. Germline loops: CDR1 GTSNPN, CDR2 SVGIG (reference sequence). CDR3 sequence (DNA): TGTGCCTGGAGTGTATTAAGGGGGCGCGGGTATGGCTACACCTTC. Its protein product is CAWSVLRGRGYGYTF.

This clone appeared once. CDR3 amino acids: CASSRLASGSNEQYF. In DNA, the CDR3 is TGTGCCAGCAGCCGCCTTGCTAGCGGGAGTAACGAGCAGTACTTC. The rearrangement uses TRBV6-2 or TRBV6-3 and TRBJ2-7, with 10 bases lining up with TRBD2. Germline CDR1 is MNHEY and CDR2 is SVGEGT. The CDR3 extends over 15 amino acids. The V segment lost 6 bases and the J segment 5 bases; nucleotides outside the gene matches: 10.

On this clone: This sample includes further DNA sequences coding for the same CDR3. The V gene is TRBV3-1 (or the pseudogene TRBV3-2), the J gene TRBJ1-5; D ambiguous. Germline CDR1 LGHDT, CDR2 YNNKEL (reference sequence). Trimming shortened V by 0 bases and J by 3 bases, and 3 bases separated the two germline ends. This CDR3 is built from 13 residues. Here the CDR3 DNA reads TGTGCCAGCAGCCAAGACCTCAATCAGCCCCAGCATTTT. As protein: CASSQDLNQPQHF.

This clone was picked up one time. The rearrangement links TRBV29-1 to TRBJ1-1, with 10 bases aligning to TRBD1. Germline V gene sequence: CDR1 SQVTM, CDR2 ANQGSEA. This CDR3 region has 15 residues. V shed 1 base and J 0 bases; nucleotides not matched to a gene: 2. CDR3 bases: TGCAGCGTTGAAGGACAGGGGGCGATGAACACTGAAGCTTTCTTT. Translated, it gives CSVEGQGAMNTEAFF.

The chain uses TRBV6-7 and TRBJ1-6; perhaps TRBD1 as D (6 bases). TRBV6-7 is noted as an ORF with a role that remains uncertain. CDR3 length: 15 amino acids. Trimming removed 6 bases at V and 7 bases at J, with 16 bases between. The CDR3 loop is CASSGPGHRNSPLHF. The CDR3 bases are TGTGCCAGCAGCGGCCCGGGACACCGAAATTCACCCCTCCACTTT.